The next 5 T cell receptor beta chains were all read from a single sample in a study of T-cell memory formation after mild COVID-19. MiXCR, applied by TCRdb to the 5' RACE reads, yields one record per CDR3 protein. The table lists about 560,000 distinct CDR3 sequences, approximately 21% of them singletons. Sequencing was performed on PBMCs or a T cell subset sorted from them (not recorded which). These receptors were taken from an adult woman who had mild COVID-19 (a few samples of this study predate the infection). Cell type and time point are not known.

The V call is TRBV20-1, the J call TRBJ2-2; D uncertain. Trimming took 3 bases from V and 2 from J, leaving 7 bases between them. Per the germline V gene, CDR1 is DFQATT and CDR2 is SNEGSKA (reference sequence). There are 13 residues in the CDR3. The CDR3 DNA reads as TGCAGTGCTAGGACTGTAAACACCGGGGAGCTGTTTTTT. Its protein product is CSARTVNTGELFF.

This clonotype occurred many times. The V and J genes are TRBV20-1 and TRBJ2-1; 7 nucleotides agree with TRBD1. The CDR3 loop spans 16 amino acids. After removal of 6 bases from V and 0 bases from J, the junction contained 11 bases not matched to a gene. From germline, CDR1 is DFQATT and CDR2 SNEGSKA (reference sequence). CDR3 amino acids: CSAHVDRTYSYNEQFF. CDR3 nucleotide sequence: TGCAGTGCCCACGTGGACAGGACCTACTCCTACAATGAGCAGTTCTTC.

This clonotype was detected only a few times. The rearrangement joins TRBV20-1 to TRBJ1-1; D is undetermined. The CDR3 length is 15 residues. Germline V gives CDR1 DFQATT, CDR2 SNEGSKA (reference sequence). The V gene lost 0 bases and the J gene lost 6 bases, with 17 bases spanning the gap. CDR3 in amino acids: CSARDPGYPGAEAFF. The CDR3 nucleotides are TGCAGTGCTAGAGATCCGGGGTACCCGGGAGCTGAAGCTTTCTTT.

This clonotype was counted a single time. The chain is built from TRBV12-3 or TRBV12-4 and TRBJ1-5; no reliable D call. The CDR3 contains 12 residues. V shed 5 bases and J shed 4 bases, with 6 bases lying between them. CDR3 DNA: TGTGCCAGCAGTGCAAGGAATCAGCCCCAGCATTTT. Its protein is CASSARNQPQHF.

This clonotype was recorded a few times. The chain couples TRBV4-3 to TRBJ1-5, with D perhaps matching TRBD1 (5 bases). The V end was cut by 3 bases, the J end by 9 bases, with 15 bases between. Germline V lookup: CDR1 LGHNA, CDR2 YSLEER. The CDR3 is 14 amino acids. The CDR3 DNA follows: TGCGCCAGCAGCCAGGACGGGGGAGCAGGGCCCCAGCATTTT. Translation gives CASSQDGGAGPQHF.